The 24 T cell receptor beta chains presented below share a single source sample, sequenced in a study of metastatic and nonmetastatic thyroid tumors (TCRdb year 2020). Library construction relied on PCR. Sequencing was performed on an Illumina HiSeq 4000. The public reads were reanalyzed by TCRdb: fastp trimming at Q25, MiXCR alignment, in-frame beta chains only. For this sample the table gives about 35,000 clones, of which about 29% were detected only once. The ten most abundant clones make up 7.8% of the sample. None of the patients had been given any treatment before thyroid surgery. Sequenced sample: blood. The receptors derive from a female donor with papillary thyroid cancer or a benign thyroid nodule (not recorded which). Some clones in this sample may be carry-over from other donors' samples.

The chain joins TRBV12-3 or TRBV12-4 to TRBJ2-7; perhaps D is TRBD1 or TRBD2 (5 bases each). V was trimmed by 3 bases and J by 4 bases, leaving 13 bases between them. This CDR3 is built from 14 residues. CDR3 amino acids: CASSLGDGLYEQYF. DNA of the CDR3: TGTGCCAGCAGTTTGGGGGACGGACTTTACGAGCAGTACTTC.

The chain couples TRBV19 to TRBJ1-1, with 10 bases matching TRBD1. Per germline, CDR1 LNHDA and CDR2 SQIVND (reference sequence). There are 13 residues in the CDR3. J gave up 5 bases and V 9 bases, and 6 bases lay outside the gene matches. The CDR3 coding sequence is TGTGCCAGCAACACGGGACAGGGGACTGAAGCTTTCTTT. This sequence encodes CASNTGQGTEAFF. The full variable domain, in which reference TRBV19 and TRBJ1-1 provide the parts outside the CDR3, is DGGITQSPKYLFRKEGQNVTLSCEQNLNHDAMYWYRQDPGQGLRLIYYSQIVNDFQKGDIAEGYSVSREKKESFPLTVTSAQKNPTAFYLCASNTGQGTEAFFGQGTRLTVV.

This clone has a handful of counts. The chain is built from TRBV28 and TRBJ1-6; D not resolved. V was shortened by 3 bases and J by 8 bases, with 17 bases between the two germline ends. Germline-derived CDR1 and CDR2 are MDHEN and SYDVKM. This CDR3 contains 16 residues. The CDR3: CASSFLLVRADSPLHF. The CDR3 nucleotides read TGTGCCAGCAGTTTCCTCCTGGTCAGAGCTGATTCACCCCTCCACTTT.

This clone occurred once. The chain carries TRBV2 and TRBJ2-7; D unresolved. Germline loops: CDR1 SNHLY, CDR2 FYNNEI. The CDR3 consists of 15 residues. The V gene lost 10 bases and the J gene lost 0 bases, with 19 bases spanning the gap. The CDR3 spells CAIPGTGPSSYEQYF. CDR3 nucleotides: TGTGCCATCCCAGGAACTGGACCCAGCTCCTACGAGCAGTACTTC. Drawing the rest from reference TRBV2 and TRBJ2-7, the complete variable domain is EPEVTQTPSHQVTQMGQEVILRCVPISNHLYFYWYRQILGQKVEFLVSFYNNEISEKSEIFDDQFSVERPDGSNFTLKIRSTKLEDSAMYFCAIPGTGPSSYEQYFGPGTRLTVT.

The table lists this clone with many counts. The chain combines TRBV4-1 with TRBJ2-1, with 11 bases lining up with TRBD1. This CDR3 region has 15 residues. Germline CDR1 reads MGHRA; CDR2 reads YSYEKL. Trimming took 0 bases from V and 9 from J; bases not matched to a gene: 4. Written as DNA, the CDR3 is TGCGCCAGCAGCCAAGATGGGACAGGGGGAGGTGAGCAGTTCTTC. Its translation: CASSQDGTGGGEQFF.

This clone was found many times. The chain joins TRBV7-8 to TRBJ1-5, with TRBD1 matching 7 bases. The CDR3 is 18 residues long. With V trimmed by 2 bases and J by 0 bases, 10 bases remained unmatched. Germline-derived CDR1 and CDR2 are SGHVS and FQNEAQ. CDR3 amino acids: CASSLLHDREYSNQPQHF. The CDR3, as DNA: TGTGCCAGCAGCTTACTTCACGACAGGGAATATAGCAATCAGCCCCAGCATTTT.

This clone was detected many times. Within the sample, other DNA sequences also encode this same CDR3. The chain couples TRBV19 to TRBJ1-1; 12 nucleotides align to TRBD1. This CDR3 is 16 amino acids long. CDR1 and CDR2 (germline): LNHDA, SQIVND (reference sequence). With V trimmed by 8 bases and J by 4 bases, 11 bases remained unmatched. DNA of the CDR3: TGTGCCAGTCGGGGGGGACAGGGGGCCTCACTCACTGAAGCTTTCTTT. Its protein is CASRGGQGASLTEAFF.

This chain links TRBV20-1 with TRBJ1-1; 8 bases fit TRBD1. CDR3 size: 12 residues. The germline V gene has CDR1 DFQATT and CDR2 SNEGSKA (reference sequence). Unmatched junction bases numbered 2, after V lost 6 bases and J lost 2 bases. CDR3 region: CSADRVNTEAFF. The CDR3 coding sequence is TGCAGTGCGGACAGGGTCAACACTGAAGCTTTCTTT.

This clone was picked up many times. The rearrangement uses TRBV5-1 and TRBJ1-1, with D perhaps TRBD1 (5 bases). The V gene's germline CDR1 is SGHRS and CDR2 YFSETQ. V shed 5 bases and J shed 5 bases, with 19 bases lying between them. The CDR3 loop spans 15 amino acids. The CDR3 nucleotides are TGCGCCAGCAGTTATGGGGCAGGGCTGGGGACTGAAGCTTTCTTT. This encodes CASSYGAGLGTEAFF. Combining the CDR3 with reference TRBV5-1 and TRBJ1-1 gives the whole variable domain KAGVTQTPRYLIKTRGQQVTLSCSPISGHRSVSWYQQTPGQGLQFLFEYFSETQRNKGNFPGRFSGRQFSNSRSEMNVSTLELGDSALYLCASSYGAGLGTEAFFGQGTRLTVV.

By sample share, this clone is medium-sized. This chain's CDR3 is CASSLLQGGEQYF. The CDR3 DNA reads as TGTGCCAGCTCACTGTTACAGGGAGGCGAGCAGTACTTC. The genes are TRBV18 and TRBJ2-7, with D possibly called TRBD1 or TRBD2 (6 bases each). The CDR3 extends over 13 amino acids. The germline V and J ends were trimmed by 4 bases and 6 bases, with 13 bases remaining between them. CDR1 is KGHSH and CDR2 is LQKENI in the germline V gene.

This clone was counted only a few times. CDR3 sequence (DNA): TGCGCCAGCAACCCGGGACTAGCTGGCAATGAGCAGTTCTTC. It codes for CASNPGLAGNEQFF. The rearrangement links TRBV4-1 to TRBJ2-1, with TRBD2 matching 9 bases. After removal of 7 bases from V and 6 bases from J, the junction contained 7 bases not matched to a gene. CDR3 length: 14 residues. Germline CDR1 and CDR2: MGHRA and YSYEKL.

The rearrangement uses TRBV10-1 and TRBJ2-7, with D possibly TRBD1 on 6 matching bases. There are 13 residues in the CDR3. V lost 10 bases and J lost 5, with 18 bases in between. The germline CDR1 and CDR2 sequences are WNHNN and SYGVQD (reference sequence). CDR3 protein: CAIQPPGVDEQYF. CDR3 DNA sequence: TGCGCCATCCAACCCCCAGGGGTTGACGAGCAGTACTTC.

This chain links TRBV24-1 with TRBJ2-1; 7 bases are a match to TRBD2. Trimming at V came to 6 bases and at J to 6 bases, leaving 7 bases not matched to a gene. CDR3 length: 14 amino acids. CDR1 is KGHDR and CDR2 is SFDVKD in the germline V gene. The CDR3 spells CATSLSSGTNEQFF. The CDR3 DNA follows: TGTGCCACCAGTTTGTCTAGCGGTACCAATGAGCAGTTCTTC.

The chain combines TRBV14 with TRBJ1-6; D is possibly TRBD1 (6 bases). Germline assignment: CDR1 SGHDN and CDR2 FVKESK. Trimming took 4 bases from V and 8 from J, leaving 42 bases between them. The CDR3 is 24 amino acids. Written as DNA, the CDR3 is TGTGCCAGCAGCCCGCCGGTCTTCGAGGTGGGACCGGGGGGCCGCGATGTATGGTATTCACCCCTCCACTTT. It yields the protein CASSPPVFEVGPGGRDVWYSPLHF. Using reference TRBV14 and TRBJ1-6 for the parts outside the CDR3, the full variable domain is EAGVTQFPSHSVIEKGQTVTLRCDPISGHDNLYWYRRVMGKEIKFLLHFVKESKQDESGMPNNRFLAERTGGTYSTLKVQPAELEDSGVYFCASSPPVFEVGPGGRDVWYSPLHFGNGTRLTVT.

The rearrangement links TRBV9 to TRBJ1-5, with 11 bases that match TRBD1. Per germline, CDR1 SGDLS and CDR2 YYNGEE. This CDR3 spans 17 amino acids. V lost 4 bases, J lost 5 bases, and 11 bases stayed unmatched. The CDR3 sequence: CASSRSTGTGGDQPQHF. DNA for the CDR3: TGTGCCAGCAGCCGATCGACCGGGACAGGGGGGGATCAGCCCCAGCATTTT.

As for this clone: A read error may account for a junction end that differs from germline. This chain joins TRBV6-2 or TRBV6-3 and TRBJ2-6, with D uncertain. This CDR3 has 15 residues. From germline, CDR1 is MNHEY and CDR2 SVGEGT. The CDR3 sequence: CAGSPRQSGANVLTF. The DNA of the CDR3 is TGTGCCGGCAGCCCCCGTCAATCTGGGGCCAACGTCCTGACTTTC.

This clone was observed at least ten times. The CDR3 is CSALKLAGAHEQFF. CDR3 sequence (DNA): TGCAGTGCCTTGAAACTAGCGGGAGCTCATGAGCAGTTCTTC. This rearrangement joins TRBV20-1 to TRBJ2-1; 11 bases fit TRBD2. The germline CDR1 and CDR2 sequences are DFQATT and SNEGSKA (reference sequence). The ends lost 6 bases at V and 8 bases at J; junction bases unmatched: 9. This CDR3 spans 14 amino acids.

This clone occurred many times. A much larger clone differs from this one at a single base, so this may be a read error. CDR3 nucleotides: TGTGCCAGCTCCATCTCTCGCACAGGTACGCAGTATTTT. It specifies CASSISRTGTQYF. The chain uses TRBV6-1 and TRBJ2-3; possibly TRBD1 for D (5 bases). The CDR3 totals 13 residues. Germline V gene sequence: CDR1 MNHNS, CDR2 SASEGT.

This clone was seen a handful of times. This chain links TRBV6-2 or TRBV6-3 with TRBJ2-7, with 8 bases that match TRBD1. V was clipped by 2 bases and J by 6 bases; unmatched bases: 3. Germline-derived CDR1 and CDR2 are MNHEY and SVGEGT. CDR3 size: 13 residues. CDR3 amino acids: CASSYPTGGEQYF. The CDR3 nucleotides read TGTGCCAGCAGTTACCCTACAGGGGGCGAGCAGTACTTC.

As regards this clone: An end of the junction differs from the germline gene, which may be a read error. The V gene is TRBV12-3 or TRBV12-4, the J gene TRBJ2-1; tentative D call: TRBD2 (6 bases). The CDR3 consists of 15 residues. The CDR3 loop reads CASSPGSGSYNEQIF. The CDR3 bases are TGTGCCAGCAGCCCCGGGAGTGGCTCCTACAATGAGCAGATATTC.

The rearrangement links TRBV11-2 to TRBJ2-5; 13 bases are shared with TRBD2. The CDR3 is made up of 16 amino acids. CDR1 and CDR2 from the germline V gene are SGHAT and FQNNGV. Trimming cost V 1 base and J 4 bases; bases outside gene matches: 3. The CDR3 protein is CASSLVLAGGRETQYF. CDR3 bases: TGTGCCAGCAGCTTAGTACTAGCGGGAGGGCGAGAGACCCAGTACTTC. Filled out from reference TRBV11-2 and TRBJ2-5, the complete variable domain reads EAGVAQSPRYKIIEKRQSVAFWCNPISGHATLYWYQQILGQGPKLLIQFQNNGVVDDSQLPKDRFSAERLKGVDSTLKIQPAKLEDSAVYLCASSLVLAGGRETQYFGPGTRLLVL.

V and J are TRBV3-1 and TRBJ2-3, with 7 bases that match TRBD1. The junction had 8 bases not matched to a gene; V was cut back by 5 bases and J by 3 bases. Germline V lookup: CDR1 LGHDT, CDR2 YNNKEL (reference sequence). CDR3 length: 15 residues. The CDR3 loop reads CASSYGTVVTDTQYF. The CDR3 DNA follows: TGTGCCAGCAGCTATGGGACAGTGGTGACAGATACGCAGTATTTT.

This clone is medium-sized (0.01 to 0.1%). The chain recombines TRBV6-2 or TRBV6-3 with TRBJ1-5, with D maybe TRBD1 (5 bases). CDR1 is MNHEY and CDR2 is SVGEGT in the germline V gene. V was pared by 7 bases and J by 11 bases, with 24 bases between. The CDR3 sequence is 15 residues long. Here the CDR3 reads CASTPGPGRGLAQHF. CDR3 DNA sequence: TGTGCCAGCACCCCGGGTCCAGGGCGGGGTCTAGCCCAGCATTTT.

The sample holds many counts of this clone. The chain is built from TRBV20-1 and TRBJ2-1; TRBD2 matches at 8 bases. Germline trimming cut 5 bases from V and 5 bases from J; bases unmatched to any gene: 14. The CDR3 loop spans 16 amino acids. The germline V gene encodes CDR1 DFQATT and CDR2 SNEGSKA (reference sequence). CDR3 sequence reads: CSADRPGGPTNNEQFF. The CDR3 DNA reads as TGCAGTGCTGATCGCCCGGGGGGGCCGACGAACAATGAGCAGTTCTTC.